A single sample gave rise to the 21 T cell receptor beta chains below, sequenced in a study of shared clonotypes between healthy human individuals. Sequencing was performed with immunoSEQ multiplex PCR; in TCRdb, only in-frame clones are kept and a portion is missing. This sample has 2 million to 2.5 million clones, with less than 95% found just once. Naivety among CD8 cells was defined by CD45RO negativity and positive CCR7 selection, thereby excluding terminally differentiated effector memory CD45RA+ cells. Source material: naive CD8+ T cells sorted from blood. These receptors were collected from a young man in good health.

This chain joins TRBV6-1 and TRBJ2-7; 7 positions agree with TRBD1. With V trimmed by 3 bases and J by 3 bases, 8 bases remained unmatched. Germline V CDR1 and CDR2: MNHNS, SASEGT. The CDR3 sequence is 15 residues long. CDR3 in amino acids: CASSDPRQGFYEQYF. Written as DNA, the CDR3 is TGTGCCAGCAGTGACCCGAGACAGGGTTTCTACGAGCAGTACTTC.

This sequence joins TRBV6-5 and TRBJ2-5; 7 bases match TRBD1. Trimming at V came to 5 bases and at J to 1 base, leaving 4 bases not matched to a gene. The CDR3 spans 14 residues. Per the germline V gene, CDR1 is MNHEY and CDR2 is SVGAGI. The CDR3: CASSLGQTQETQYF. The DNA for the CDR3 is TGTGCCAGCAGTCTGGGACAGACCCAAGAGACCCAGTACTTC.

The chain links TRBV7-9 to TRBJ2-3, with 7 bases identical to TRBD1. The CDR3 runs 13 residues. Germline V lookup: CDR1 SEHNR, CDR2 FQNEAQ (reference sequence). Unmatched junction bases numbered 3, after V lost 6 bases and J lost 3 bases. The CDR3 DNA reads as TGTGCCAGCAGTGGACAGGCTACAGATACGCAGTATTTT. Protein: CASSGQATDTQYF.

This chain uses TRBV11-2 with TRBJ2-7; 8 bases match TRBD1. After removal of 6 bases from V and 5 bases from J, the junction contained 12 bases not matched to a gene. Looked up from germline, CDR1 is SGHAT and CDR2 is FQNNGV. The CDR3 consists of 15 residues. CDR3 DNA sequence: TGTGCCAGCAGTAGTTGGACAGGGATGGTGGACGAGCAGTACTTC. Translated, it gives CASSSWTGMVDEQYF. The variable domain in full, with the rest retrieved from reference TRBV11-2 and TRBJ2-7, is EAGVAQSPRYKIIEKRQSVAFWCNPISGHATLYWYQQILGQGPKLLIQFQNNGVVDDSQLPKDRFSAERLKGVDSTLKIQPAKLEDSAVYLCASSSWTGMVDEQYFGPGTRLTVT.

The gene calls are TRBV9 and TRBJ1-6, with D maybe TRBD1 (6 bases). The CDR3 runs to 15 residues. The ends were cut back, 3 bases at V and 5 bases at J, with 12 bases in the middle. In germline, CDR1 is SGDLS, CDR2 YYNGEE. The CDR3 here is CASSGFNRDNSPLHF. As DNA, the CDR3 is TGTGCCAGCAGCGGTTTTAACAGGGATAATTCACCCCTCCACTTT.

This clone was counted once. The V call is TRBV5-1, the J call TRBJ1-5; TRBD1 might be the D (5 bases). The CDR3 totals 16 residues. From germline, CDR1 is SGHRS and CDR2 YFSETQ. V lost 2 bases to trimming and J lost 0 bases, with 12 bases between them. The CDR3 DNA follows: TGCGCCAGCAGCTTACTGAGAGGACATAGCAATCAGCCCCAGCATTTT. Its protein is CASSLLRGHSNQPQHF.

V gene TRBV19 combines with J gene TRBJ2-3; weak D call: TRBD2 (6 bases). The V gene lost 9 bases and the J gene lost 0 bases, with 10 bases spanning the gap. The length of the CDR3 is 13 residues. Germline assignment: CDR1 LNHDA and CDR2 SQIVND (reference sequence). For the CDR3, the DNA is TGTGCCAGCGCCGGGACTAGCACAGATACGCAGTATTTT. It encodes CASAGTSTDTQYF.

V usage is TRBV30 and J usage is TRBJ2-7; D gene uncertain. The CDR3 consists of 11 residues. V was pared by 4 bases and J by 0 bases, with 4 bases between. Germline CDR1 reads GTSNPN; CDR2 reads SVGIG (reference sequence). CDR3 DNA sequence: TGTGCCTGGACACGCTCCTACGAGCAGTACTTC. Amino acids: CAWTRSYEQYF.

The chain employs TRBV27 and TRBJ2-1, with 11 bases aligning to TRBD2. The trim removed 6 bases at V and 6 bases at J, leaving 7 bases unmatched. Germline V lookup: CDR1 MNHEY, CDR2 SMNVEV (reference sequence). The CDR3 covers 15 residues. This CDR3 reads CASRLTSGVLNEQFF. In DNA form, the CDR3 reads TGTGCCAGCAGGCTGACTAGCGGGGTTCTCAATGAGCAGTTCTTC.

This rearrangement joins TRBV6-6 to TRBJ1-6; unclear D gene. The CDR3 extends over 15 amino acids. The V gene lost 0 bases and the J gene lost 7 bases, with 10 bases spanning the gap. Looked up from germline, CDR1 is MNHNY and CDR2 is SVGAGI (reference sequence). The CDR3 spells CASSYSPFVNSPLHF. The CDR3 DNA reads as TGTGCCAGCAGTTACTCCCCCTTTGTAAATTCACCCCTCCACTTT.

CDR3 region: CASSATGGVTEAFF. CDR3 in DNA: TGTGCCAGCAGCGCTACAGGGGGCGTAACTGAAGCTTTCTTT. This chain links TRBV9 with TRBJ1-1; 9 bases are a match to TRBD1. The CDR3 has 14 amino acids. The V segment lost 3 bases and the J segment 5 bases; nucleotides outside the gene matches: 5. Looked up from germline, CDR1 is SGDLS and CDR2 is YYNGEE.

This chain joins TRBV30 and TRBJ2-5; perhaps TRBD1 as D (5 bases). The CDR3 contains 13 residues. V was cut by 3 bases and J by 5 bases, with 13 bases left in between. Germline assignment: CDR1 GTSNPN and CDR2 SVGIG (reference sequence). CDR3 sequence (DNA): TGTGCCTGGAGCCTAGGGGTCGGGGAGACCCAGTACTTC. Protein sequence: CAWSLGVGETQYF.

The CDR3 loop reads CASSVGELASTDTQYF. The CDR3 coding sequence is TGTGCCAGCAGCGTAGGGGAGCTGGCTAGCACAGATACGCAGTATTTT. This rearrangement joins TRBV9 to TRBJ2-3; D perhaps matches TRBD2 (5 bases). This CDR3 is 16 amino acids long. Germline V lookup: CDR1 SGDLS, CDR2 YYNGEE. Trimming shortened V by 0 bases and J by 0 bases, and 11 bases separated the two germline ends.

The V and J genes are TRBV9 and TRBJ1-1; TRBD1 matches at 8 bases. V was clipped by 3 bases and J by 1 base; unmatched bases: 11. The CDR3 length is 17 residues. Germline V CDR1 and CDR2: SGDLS, YYNGEE. This CDR3 is CASSAFPGQAGNTEAFF. DNA of the CDR3: TGTGCCAGCAGCGCCTTCCCGGGACAGGCAGGGAACACTGAAGCTTTCTTT.

The V and J genes are TRBV6-6 and TRBJ1-1; D gene uncertain. The V end lost 2 bases, the J end lost 5 bases, and 6 bases lay between the germline ends. The CDR3 consists of 12 residues. CDR1 MNHNY and CDR2 SVGAGI come from the germline V gene (reference sequence). CDR3 region: CASSYNGTEAFF. In DNA, the CDR3 is TGTGCCAGCAGTTACAATGGGACTGAAGCTTTCTTT.

In DNA form, the CDR3 reads TGTGCCAGCACCCCCCTGGGCGGAGAGAATGAAAAACTGTTTTTT. Residues: CASTPLGGENEKLFF. The V and J genes are TRBV6-6 and TRBJ1-4; no firm D call. This CDR3 comprises 15 residues. V was trimmed by 7 bases and J by 5 bases, leaving 17 bases between them. Germline V gives CDR1 MNHNY, CDR2 SVGAGI (reference sequence).

This clone is a singleton in its sample. The V call is TRBV7-9, the J call TRBJ2-5; TRBD2 matches at 12 bases. This CDR3 is 14 amino acids long. The J segment lost 2 bases and the V segment lost 6 bases, leaving 1 base of the junction unmatched. Germline V gene data show CDR1 as SEHNR and CDR2 as FQNEAQ (reference sequence). CDR3 residues: CASRLAGGQETQYF. The CDR3 DNA follows: TGTGCCAGCAGGCTAGCGGGAGGGCAAGAGACCCAGTACTTC. The full variable domain, rest sourced from reference TRBV7-9 and TRBJ2-5, is DTGVSQNPRHKITKRGQNVTFRCDPISEHNRLYWYRQTLGQGPEFLTYFQNEAQLEKSRLLSDRFSAERPKGSFSTLEIQRTEQGDSAMYLCASRLAGGQETQYFGPGTRLLVL.

Comments on this clone: This sample also contains other DNA sequences that code for the same CDR3. The rearrangement joins TRBV27 to TRBJ2-7; perhaps TRBD1 as D (6 bases). The CDR3 is 13 amino acids. V was shortened by 6 bases and J by 4 bases, with 13 bases between the two germline ends. The V gene's germline CDR1 is MNHEY and CDR2 SMNVEV (reference sequence). CDR3 DNA: TGTGCCAGCAGCGGGCAGGGGCCATACGAGCAGTACTTC. Protein sequence: CASSGQGPYEQYF.

This chain links TRBV9 with TRBJ2-3; a possible D gene is TRBD1 (5 bases). CDR1 is SGDLS and CDR2 is YYNGEE in the germline V gene. The length of the CDR3 is 14 residues. V was clipped by 1 base and J by 4 bases, with 10 bases between them. CDR3 residues: CASSVQGSSDTQYF. The CDR3 DNA reads TGTGCCAGCAGCGTACAGGGTTCCTCAGATACGCAGTATTTT.

This chain uses TRBV7-6 with TRBJ2-3; 10 bases are a match to TRBD1. The CDR3 spans 16 residues. Germline values: CDR1 SGHVS, CDR2 FNYEAQ. The V gene end was trimmed by 5 bases and the J gene end by 0 bases; junction bases not matched to a gene: 5. The CDR3 loop is CASSLGTGESTDTQYF. CDR3 in DNA: TGTGCCAGCAGCCTCGGGACAGGGGAAAGCACAGATACGCAGTATTTT.

The genes are TRBV28 and TRBJ1-1; the D is unclear. This CDR3 spans 13 amino acids. The germline gives CDR1 MDHEN, CDR2 SYDVKM. Deletions cut 7 bases from V and 4 bases from J, with 13 bases between. CDR3 coding DNA: TGTGCCAGCACCCTGAGTGGGATCACTGAAGCTTTCTTT. It encodes CASTLSGITEAFF.